The 24 T cell receptor beta chains reported below all come from one sample, sequenced in a study of blood T cell repertoires in COVID-19. This table comes from immunoSEQ multiplex PCR, and its TCRdb copy is limited to in-frame clones, with some not included. The data contain 250,000 or so clones, around nine tenths of them seen just once; the ten biggest clones take up 2.5% to 4%. The source material was PBMCs or T cells enriched from blood (not recorded which). The receptor source for this set is a woman between 35 and 50 years old who had been exposed to COVID-19.

This chain links TRBV2 with TRBJ1-2; no firm D call. There are 13 residues in the CDR3. The ends were cut back, 2 bases at V and 2 bases at J, with 6 bases in the middle. Germline loops: CDR1 SNHLY, CDR2 FYNNEI. The CDR3 region is CASSEYVNYGYTF. As DNA, the CDR3 is TGTGCCAGCAGTGAATATGTCAACTATGGCTACACCTTC.

J is TRBJ2-7 and V is TRBV6-6; D unresolved. Trimming took 4 bases from V and 4 from J, leaving 8 bases between them. CDR1 and CDR2 from the germline V gene are MNHNY and SVGAGI (reference sequence). The CDR3 runs 12 residues. The CDR3 nucleotides are TGTGCCAGCAGTTTCCCAATTTACGAGCAGTACGTC. This codes for CASSFPIYEQYV.

This sequence joins TRBV28 and TRBJ1-2, with D possibly TRBD1 on 6 matching bases. Germline V gene lookup returns CDR1 MDHEN and CDR2 SYDVKM. This CDR3 region has 15 residues. Trimming cost V 5 bases and J 4 bases, with 17 bases left between them. The CDR3 region is CASSRPGGGSYGYTF. In DNA form, the CDR3 reads TGTGCCAGCAGTCGACCCGGTGGGGGCAGCTATGGCTACACCTTC.

This clone has just a few counts. The chain couples TRBV5-4 to TRBJ1-2; perhaps TRBD1 as D (6 bases). CDR1 and CDR2 from the germline V gene are SGHNT and YYREEE (reference sequence). The CDR3 is 14 amino acids. Trimming took off 0 bases at V and 4 bases at J, with 10 bases between the two ends. The CDR3 region is CASSLGQDVYGYTF. As DNA, the CDR3 is TGTGCCAGCAGCTTGGGACAGGACGTCTATGGCTACACCTTC.

J is TRBJ2-7 and V is TRBV18; D is undetermined. The germline V and J ends were trimmed by 3 bases and 0 bases, with 12 bases remaining between them. Germline CDR1 is KGHSH and CDR2 is LQKENI. The CDR3 is 15 amino acids. Here the CDR3 reads CASSPRLTGSYEQYF. The DNA of the CDR3 is TGTGCCAGCTCACCTCGCCTGACGGGCTCCTACGAGCAGTACTTC. The full variable domain, in which reference TRBV18 and TRBJ2-7 provide the parts outside the CDR3, is NAGVMQNPRHLVRRRGQEARLRCSPMKGHSHVYWYRQLPEEGLKFMVYLQKENIIDESGMPKERFSAEFPKEGPSILRIQQVVRGDSAAYFCASSPRLTGSYEQYFGPGTRLTVT.

Comments on this clone: Germline is not matched at one junction end, which may reflect a read error. The chain employs TRBV4-2 and TRBJ1-5, with TRBD1 as a possible D gene (6 bases). This CDR3 spans 17 amino acids. CDR1 LGHNA and CDR2 YNFKEQ come from the germline V gene. The CDR3 bases are TGTGCCAGCAACCAAGACGCGTCAGGGGTAAGCAATCAGCCCCAGCATTTT. As protein: CASNQDASGVSNQPQHF.

The CDR3 coding sequence is TGTGCCAGCAGTGAGCGAGTCACTGAAGCTTTCTTT. As protein: CASSERVTEAFF. V is TRBV6-1 and J is TRBJ1-1, with D unclear. The V gene's germline CDR1 is MNHNS and CDR2 SASEGT. The CDR3 length is 12 residues. Trimming cost V 3 bases and J 4 bases, with 6 bases left between them.

This rearrangement joins TRBV5-5 to TRBJ1-3; TRBD1 matches 7 bases. After removal of 0 bases from V and 0 bases from J, the junction contained 3 bases not matched to a gene. There are 16 residues in the CDR3. Germline-derived CDR1 and CDR2 are SGHKS and YYEKEE (reference sequence). The chain's CDR3 is CASSLEGALSGNTIYF. The DNA for the CDR3 is TGTGCCAGCAGCTTGGAGGGGGCCCTCTCTGGAAACACCATATATTTT.

The chain carries TRBV10-3 and TRBJ1-2; weak D call: TRBD1 (6 bases). The CDR3 consists of 15 residues. Trimming left V 3 bases short and J 8 bases short, with 19 bases between. The germline gives CDR1 ENHRY, CDR2 SYGVKD. CDR3 loop: CAISEQGYGGDGYTF. CDR3 nucleotide sequence: TGTGCCATCAGTGAACAGGGTTACGGAGGTGACGGCTACACCTTC.

The V and J genes are TRBV10-2 and TRBJ1-2; the D gene is possibly TRBD1 (6 bases). Looked up from germline, CDR1 is WSHSY and CDR2 is SAAADI. The CDR3 has 13 amino acids. Trimming took off 3 bases at V and 6 bases at J, with 11 bases between the two ends. The DNA of the CDR3 is TGCGCCAGCAGTGACCAGGGGAGGGATGGCTACACCTTC. Its translation is CASSDQGRDGYTF.

This clone appeared a single time. This chain connects TRBV24-1 to TRBJ2-7; 8 bases map to TRBD1. With 7 bases clipped from V and 7 bases from J, the junction kept 5 bases outside the gene matches. There are 12 residues in the CDR3. Germline V gene sequence: CDR1 KGHDR, CDR2 SFDVKD. The CDR3 DNA sequence: TGTGCCACCAGGGGACAGGAAGGGGAGCAGTACTTC. Translating gives CATRGQEGEQYF.

J is TRBJ2-2 and V is TRBV10-3; perhaps TRBD2 as D (5 bases). CDR3 size: 16 residues. Trimming cost V 0 bases and J 0 bases, with 8 bases left between them. Germline V gene sequence: CDR1 ENHRY, CDR2 SYGVKD. The CDR3 reads CAISESGGPNTGELFF. Written as DNA, the CDR3 is TGTGCCATCAGTGAGTCTGGCGGGCCGAACACCGGGGAGCTGTTTTTT.

The V gene is TRBV2, the J gene TRBJ1-2, with 9 bases matching TRBD1. Trimming at V came to 4 bases and at J to 0 bases, leaving 3 bases not matched to a gene. The CDR3 extends over 15 amino acids. CDR1 is SNHLY, CDR2 FYNNEI, per germline. Here the CDR3 DNA reads TGTGCCAGCAGTGTGGACAGGGGAGCTAACTATGGCTACACCTTC. Encoded protein: CASSVDRGANYGYTF. Variable domain in full (rest from reference TRBV2 and TRBJ1-2): EPEVTQTPSHQVTQMGQEVILRCVPISNHLYFYWYRQILGQKVEFLVSFYNNEISEKSEIFDDQFSVERPDGSNFTLKIRSTKLEDSAMYFCASSVDRGANYGYTFGSGTRLTVV.

This clone has a handful of counts. The chain links TRBV11-3 to TRBJ1-1; D remains ambiguous. The CDR3 totals 15 residues. Deletions cut 5 bases from V and 4 bases from J, with 17 bases between. CDR1 SGHNT and CDR2 YENEEA come from the germline V gene. CDR3 residues: CASSVRQTPGTEAFF. CDR3 bases: TGTGCCAGCAGCGTCCGGCAGACCCCGGGCACTGAAGCTTTCTTT.

The sample holds one count of this clone. J is TRBJ1-1 and V is TRBV6-5; no reliable D call. Germline V gene data show CDR1 as MNHEY and CDR2 as SVGAGI. V was pared by 7 bases and J by 0 bases, with 12 bases between. This CDR3 contains 14 residues. CDR3 bases: TGTGCCAGCAACCCCCCAGGATTGAACACTGAAGCTTTCTTT. This sequence encodes CASNPPGLNTEAFF.

This sequence joins TRBV5-4 and TRBJ1-1, with TRBD1 matching over 8 bases. Per the germline V gene, CDR1 is SGHNT and CDR2 is YYREEE (reference sequence). The trim removed 1 base at V and 3 bases at J, leaving 2 bases unmatched. The CDR3 runs to 14 residues. CDR3 sequence (DNA): TGTGCCAGCAGCTTGCCGGACAGGGACACTGAAGCTTTCTTT. It is translated as CASSLPDRDTEAFF.

This chain connects TRBV2 to TRBJ2-7; D is unresolved. CDR1 and CDR2 from the germline V gene are SNHLY and FYNNEI. There are 14 residues in the CDR3. The ends were cut back, 4 bases at V and 5 bases at J, with 15 bases in the middle. The chain's CDR3 is CASSVYAALDEQYF. Written as DNA, the CDR3 is TGTGCCAGCAGTGTCTATGCGGCGCTGGACGAGCAGTACTTC.

This clone was counted a few times. This chain connects TRBV10-3 to TRBJ2-2; D is perhaps TRBD1 (5 bases). The CDR3 is 15 residues long. Trimming left V 6 bases short and J 1 base short, with 12 bases between. Germline V CDR1 and CDR2: ENHRY, SYGVKD. The CDR3 region is CAIRPDTVNTGELFF. CDR3 nucleotides: TGTGCCATCAGGCCGGACACGGTGAACACCGGGGAGCTGTTTTTT.

The chain combines TRBV7-2 with TRBJ1-5; no clear D gene. There are 13 residues in the CDR3. Trimming took 5 bases from V and 4 from J, leaving 9 bases between them. Germline values: CDR1 SGHTA, CDR2 FQGNSA. CDR3 protein: CASSPSPNQPQHF. CDR3 sequence (DNA): TGTGCCAGCAGCCCTAGCCCAAATCAGCCCCAGCATTTT. The full variable domain, its missing parts supplied by reference TRBV7-2 and TRBJ1-5, is GAGVSQSPSNKVTEKGKDVELRCDPISGHTALYWYRQSLGQGLEFLIYFQGNSAPDKSGLPSDRFSAERTGGSVSTLTIQRTQQEDSAVYLCASSPSPNQPQHFGDGTRLSIL.

The rearrangement uses TRBV11-3 and TRBJ1-1; the D gene is possibly TRBD1 (6 bases). This CDR3 region has 14 residues. Germline CDR1 and CDR2: SGHNT and YENEEA. Between the trimmed V and J ends, which lost 1 base and 3 bases, there was a span of 9 bases. The CDR3 DNA sequence: TGTGCCAGCAGCTTAGTAGGGGGGGACACTGAAGCTTTCTTT. This sequence encodes CASSLVGGDTEAFF.

This clone was seen a single time. The chain recombines TRBV14 with TRBJ1-1; TRBD1 matches 10 bases. The germline V gene has CDR1 SGHDN and CDR2 FVKESK. The CDR3 loop spans 16 amino acids. Losses at the gene ends were 4 bases for V and 5 bases for J; bases not matched to a gene: 10. CDR3 residues: CASSRGQGLGGTEAFF. CDR3 bases: TGTGCCAGCAGCCGGGGACAGGGGCTGGGGGGGACTGAAGCTTTCTTT. Complete variable domain (other parts from reference TRBV14 and TRBJ1-1): EAGVTQFPSHSVIEKGQTVTLRCDPISGHDNLYWYRRVMGKEIKFLLHFVKESKQDESGMPNNRFLAERTGGTYSTLKVQPAELEDSGVYFCASSRGQGLGGTEAFFGQGTRLTVV.

The chain combines TRBV19 with TRBJ2-3; tentative D call: TRBD1 (5 bases). V was shortened by 6 bases and J by 4 bases, with 14 bases between the two germline ends. CDR1 and CDR2 (germline): LNHDA, SQIVND (reference sequence). The CDR3 consists of 14 residues. This chain's CDR3 is CASSTHPRADTQYF. CDR3 DNA: TGTGCCAGTAGCACCCACCCCAGGGCAGATACGCAGTATTTT.

The chain has TRBV19 and TRBJ1-2, with D perhaps matching TRBD1 (6 bases). The germline gives CDR1 LNHDA, CDR2 SQIVND (reference sequence). The CDR3 has 15 amino acids. With 6 bases removed from V and 5 bases from J, the gap between germline ends came to 19 bases. The CDR3 spells CASSLEQGSQYGYTF. The DNA of the CDR3 is TGTGCCAGTAGCCTAGAGCAGGGGTCGCAATATGGCTACACCTTC.

DNA of the CDR3: TGTGCCAGCAGCTCCACCGGGGAAACAGATACGCAGTATTTT. Translation gives CASSSTGETDTQYF. V is TRBV7-2 and J is TRBJ2-3; the D gene is possibly TRBD2 (5 bases). Germline V CDR1 and CDR2: SGHTA, FQGNSA. With 4 bases removed from V and 3 bases from J, the gap between germline ends came to 11 bases. The CDR3 is made up of 14 amino acids.